The T cell receptor beta chain described here comes from a study of T cell responses to AZD1222 COVID-19 vaccine (dated by TCRdb to the early 2020s). Background for the entire study: AZD1222 recipients with second doses at about 4 weeks or about 12 weeks were pooled, because spike-specific TCR depth and breadth did not differ between schedules. A total of just over 230 trial participants underwent TCR sequencing, of whom approximately 210 received two doses of AZD1222 and around 25 received two doses of the MenACWY control vaccine. Trial participants were enrolled into age subgroups of 18-55, 56-69 and 70-plus years, which contained around 140, 26 and 57 TCR-sequenced participants, respectively.

As regards this clone: Its specific antigen is unknown. No per-base quality is available; no much larger clone lies one base away.

The CDR3 regions of human TCRbeta chains were analyzed by immunosequencing. Regarding the original processing steps: TCRs in the repertoires were matched against a reference library of SARS-CoV-2-specific TCRs that had been generated with the MIRA antigen-specificity platform. Breadth meant the fraction of unique TCRs that were SARS-CoV-2-associated, whereas depth meant the fraction of total T cells that were SARS-CoV-2-associated. Using the MIRA data, each spike-specific TCR was mapped to the spike region that the TCR reacts to and placed in a CD4 or CD8 class. Log10-transformed breadth and depth values were compared by one-way ANOVA with Sidak's multiple comparisons tests. This is the immuneACCESS table as TCRdb keeps it, with only in-frame sequences that have V and J called. A part of the clones is gone; compared with another copy, unresolved V genes explain less than half, and the rest is unexplained. V, J and clone size were drawn from that table, and D and trimming were deduced from the DNA. The sample includes roughly 100,000 clones, with 91% observed a single time. Over 40% of the sample lies in the top ten.

Broad study findings and their caveats: Because no samples from the day 14 peak response were available, repertoires could be characterized only after the peak T cell response. Reportedly, close to half of the unique spike-specific TCRs recognized epitopes lying outside the regions that are mutated in the B.1.351 and B.1.1.7 variants. After two AZD1222 doses, both the breadth and the depth of spike-specific TCRs were significantly higher than at day 0 and than in MenACWY recipients. Vaccine-associated CD4 TCRs spanned the whole spike protein, with dominant responses in regions 160-218 and 743-854. Conclusions about previously exposed vaccinees are limited because only six or seven AZD1222 recipients were SARS-CoV-2 seropositive at baseline. Participants were mostly white British and included more females than males, and it was suggested by the authors that clonal diversity may have been underestimated. The 56-69-year group was small, and its depth increase did not reach significance, likely because of low power.

The sample's time point, from its label and the paper: baseline before first vaccination. The vaccinee samples were drawn from two UK trials, COV001 and COV002, one of which was a single-blind randomized controlled phase 2/3 trial testing AZD1222 (ChAdOx1 nCoV-19) in healthy adults. Trial participant PBMC samples were collected at day 0 and day 28 after the second dose for TCRbeta chain sequencing. The sequences come from peripheral blood, collected on day 0 of AZD1222 vaccination. The TCR originated in an adult in good health.

The DNA reads TGTGCCAGCAGCTCCCCCCGCCGAACTAGCGGGAGGGAGCAGTTCTTC. This translates into CASSSPRRTSGREQFF. This sequence uses TRBV7-2 and TRBJ2-1, with TRBD2 identical over 12 junction bases. V trim: 4 bases; J trim: 10 bases; unmatched bases: 11. The germline V gene yields SGHTA for CDR1 and FQGNSA for CDR2. Reading from cysteine to phenylalanine, the CDR3 counts 16 amino acids. Only the CDR3 part of the read is kept: 48 bases, read in frame from the first base. Here the CDR3 is joined to the reference TRBV7-2 and TRBJ2-1 genes, and the full variable domain is: GAGVSQSPSNKVTEKGKDVELRCDPISGHTALYWYRQSLGQGLEFLIYFQGNSAPDKSGLPSDRFSAERTGGSVSTLTIQRTQQEDSAVYLCASSSPRRTSGREQFFGPGTRLTVL.